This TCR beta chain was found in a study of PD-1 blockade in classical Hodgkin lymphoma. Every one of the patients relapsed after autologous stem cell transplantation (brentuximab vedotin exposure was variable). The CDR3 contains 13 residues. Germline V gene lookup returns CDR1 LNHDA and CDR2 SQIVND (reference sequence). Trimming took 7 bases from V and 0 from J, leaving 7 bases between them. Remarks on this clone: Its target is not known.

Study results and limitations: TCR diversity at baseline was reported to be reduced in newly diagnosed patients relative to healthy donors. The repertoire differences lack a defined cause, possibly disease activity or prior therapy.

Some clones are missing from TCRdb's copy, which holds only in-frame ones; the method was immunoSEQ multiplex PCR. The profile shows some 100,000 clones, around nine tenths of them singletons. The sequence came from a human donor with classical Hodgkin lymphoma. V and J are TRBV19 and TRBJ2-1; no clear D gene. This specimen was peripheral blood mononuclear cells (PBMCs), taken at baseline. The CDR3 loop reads CASTRPSYNEQFF. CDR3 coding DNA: TGTGCCAGTACACGGCCCTCCTACAATGAGCAGTTCTTC.